This T cell receptor (beta chain) was sequenced in a study of blood T cell repertoires in COVID-19. Study at large: The United States, Italy and Spain were the sources of the acute and convalescent COVID-19 samples. In each case, the material was cDNA or gDNA derived from T cells, B-cell-depleted T cells, or PBMCs.

This clone was seen once. The CDR3 totals 14 residues. CDR1 SNHLY and CDR2 FYNNEI come from the germline V gene. Germline trimming cut 6 bases from V and 5 bases from J; bases unmatched to any gene: 6. The authors' processing: Counts of nucleated cells, estimated from reference gene primer amplification, were obtained. Method: immunoSEQ multiplex PCR; TCRdb's copy keeps in-frame clones and lacks some. That table is the source of V, J and clone size, and D and trimming were worked out from the DNA. The sample includes 50,000 to 60,000 clones, 83% of them seen just once. The clonotype was recovered from a middle-aged man with acute or convalescent COVID-19. The source material was peripheral blood. The V and J genes are TRBV2 and TRBJ1-5; TRBD1 matches at 8 bases. This CDR3 is CASRDDRGHQPQHF. CDR3 nucleotides: TGTGCCAGCAGGGATGACAGGGGTCATCAGCCCCAGCATTTT.